Given below is one T cell receptor beta chain in context. Antigen: not known. V was cut by 3 bases and J by 1 base, with 11 bases left in between. The CDR3 spans 14 residues. Per the germline V gene, CDR1 is SGDLS and CDR2 is YYNGEE. This entry is derived from a study of T cell responses to AZD1222 COVID-19 vaccine. Study-wide findings and caveats: Clonal diversity was possibly underestimated, and the donors were mostly white British, with more females.

Profiling relied on immunoSEQ multiplex PCR, and the TCRdb table lists in-frame clones only, not all of them. The repertoire holds 120,000 to 150,000 clones, with about nine tenths as singletons. The receptor's source is an adult in good health. This specimen consisted of peripheral blood, obtained on day 0 of AZD1222 vaccination. This chain connects TRBV9 to TRBJ2-7; D is possibly TRBD1 or TRBD2 (5 bases each). The CDR3, as DNA: TGTGCCAGCAGCGGAGGGCAGGGATCCTACGAGCAGTACTTC. This encodes CASSGGQGSYEQYF.